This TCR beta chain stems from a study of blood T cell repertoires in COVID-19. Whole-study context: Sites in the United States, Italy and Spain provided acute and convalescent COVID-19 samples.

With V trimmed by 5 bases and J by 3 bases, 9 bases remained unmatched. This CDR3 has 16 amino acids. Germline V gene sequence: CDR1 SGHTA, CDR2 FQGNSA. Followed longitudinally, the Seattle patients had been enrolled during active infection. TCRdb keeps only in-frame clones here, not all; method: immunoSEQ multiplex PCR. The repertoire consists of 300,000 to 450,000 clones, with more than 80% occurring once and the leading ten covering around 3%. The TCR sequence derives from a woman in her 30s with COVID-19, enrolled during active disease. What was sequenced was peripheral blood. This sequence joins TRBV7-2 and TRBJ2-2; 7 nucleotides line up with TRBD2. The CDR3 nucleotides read TGTGCCAGCAGCCGTATAATGCTAGCGGACACCGGGGAGCTGTTTTTT. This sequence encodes CASSRIMLADTGELFF.